Listed below are T cell receptor beta chains from one sample, sequenced in a study of CD8+CD57+ T cells in acquired aplastic anemia. TCRdb re-called the reads with MiXCR, one entry per CDR3 protein. The sample holds approximately 180,000 distinct CDR3 sequences, 45% to 55% seen once. Material for sequencing was sorted CD4+, CD8+, or CD8+CD57+ T cells (not recorded which) from PBMCs. These receptors all come from a human donor with aplastic anemia. The conserved cysteine and the conserved F or W are not part of the CDR3 here.

j_gene: TRBJ1-1; v_gene: TRBV3-1; CDR3aa: ASSLLTSNTEAF
j_gene: TRBJ2-2; v_gene: TRBV7-3; CDR3aa: ASILRRDRVSFANTGELF
j_gene: TRBJ2-3; v_gene: TRBV10-2; CDR3aa: ASSEVGHPGGDTQY
j_gene: TRBJ2-3; v_gene: TRBV25-1; CDR3aa: ASLGTLGTGASTDTQY
j_gene: TRBJ1-1; v_gene: TRBV2; CDR3aa: ASITDGNTEAF
j_gene: TRBJ2-7; v_gene: TRBV5-5; CDR3aa: ASSLVPDFEQY
j_gene: TRBJ2-5; v_gene: TRBV5-1; CDR3aa: ASSLRGQETQY
j_gene: TRBJ1-3; v_gene: TRBV7-2; CDR3aa: ASSLDSNSGNTIY
j_gene: TRBJ1-1; v_gene: TRBV10-3; CDR3aa: AIRGQEGNTEAF
j_gene: TRBJ1-5; v_gene: TRBV7-2; CDR3aa: AGSLRGDQPQH
j_gene: TRBJ1-2; v_gene: TRBV7-9; CDR3aa: ASSAGQGIDGYT
j_gene: TRBJ2-7; v_gene: TRBV2; CDR3aa: ASSETPSGRYYEQY
j_gene: TRBJ2-3; v_gene: TRBV9; CDR3aa: ASSVGGGTYTDTQY
j_gene: TRBJ2-7; v_gene: TRBV7-2; CDR3aa: ASSNSGGHEQY
j_gene: TRBJ1-1; v_gene: TRBV25-1; CDR3aa: ASISGRTEAF
j_gene: TRBJ1-4; v_gene: TRBV18; CDR3aa: ASSLTGGGLF